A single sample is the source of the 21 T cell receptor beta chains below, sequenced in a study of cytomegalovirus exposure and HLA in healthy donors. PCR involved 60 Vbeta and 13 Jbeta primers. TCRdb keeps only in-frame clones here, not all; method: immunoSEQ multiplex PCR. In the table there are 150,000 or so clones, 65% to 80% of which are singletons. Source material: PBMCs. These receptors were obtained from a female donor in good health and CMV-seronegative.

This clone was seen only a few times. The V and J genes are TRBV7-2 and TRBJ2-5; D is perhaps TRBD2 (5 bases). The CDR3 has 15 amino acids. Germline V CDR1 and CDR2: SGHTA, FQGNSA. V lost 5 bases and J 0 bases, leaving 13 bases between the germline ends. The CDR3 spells CASSEGKPYQETQYF. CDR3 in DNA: TGTGCCAGCAGCGAGGGCAAACCGTACCAAGAGACCCAGTACTTC.

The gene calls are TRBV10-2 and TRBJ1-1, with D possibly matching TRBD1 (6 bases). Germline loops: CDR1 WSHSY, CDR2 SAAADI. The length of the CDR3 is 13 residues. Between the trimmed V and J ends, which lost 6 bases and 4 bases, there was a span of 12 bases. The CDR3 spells CASRGGGLTEAFF. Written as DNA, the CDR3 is TGCGCCAGCAGGGGCGGGGGGCTCACTGAAGCTTTCTTT.

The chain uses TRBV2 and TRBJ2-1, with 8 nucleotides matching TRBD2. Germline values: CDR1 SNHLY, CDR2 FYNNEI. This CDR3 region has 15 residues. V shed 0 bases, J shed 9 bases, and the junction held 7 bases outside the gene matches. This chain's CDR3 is CASSEARTSFGEQFF. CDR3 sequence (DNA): TGTGCCAGCAGTGAAGCCCGGACTAGCTTTGGTGAGCAGTTCTTC.

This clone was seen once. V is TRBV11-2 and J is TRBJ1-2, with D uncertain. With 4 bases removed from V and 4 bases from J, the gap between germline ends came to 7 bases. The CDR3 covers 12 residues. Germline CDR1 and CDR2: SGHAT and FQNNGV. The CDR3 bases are TGTGCCAGCAGCTCCCTAGGCTATGGCTACACCTTC. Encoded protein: CASSSLGYGYTF.

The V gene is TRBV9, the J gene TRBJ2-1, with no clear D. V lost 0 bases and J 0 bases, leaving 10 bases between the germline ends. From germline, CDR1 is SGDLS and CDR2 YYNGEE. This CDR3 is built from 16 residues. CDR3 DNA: TGTGCCAGCAGCGTAGAGCGCTTTAGCTCCTACAATGAGCAGTTCTTC. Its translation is CASSVERFSSYNEQFF.

The chain's CDR3 is CASSQEGGGYNEQFF. The CDR3 region has the DNA TGTGCCAGCAGCCAAGAAGGGGGGGGGTACAATGAGCAGTTCTTC. The genes are TRBV14 and TRBJ2-1, with D possibly TRBD2 on 7 matching bases. V was pared by 0 bases and J by 4 bases, with 10 bases between. Germline loops: CDR1 SGHDN, CDR2 FVKESK. The CDR3 runs to 15 residues.

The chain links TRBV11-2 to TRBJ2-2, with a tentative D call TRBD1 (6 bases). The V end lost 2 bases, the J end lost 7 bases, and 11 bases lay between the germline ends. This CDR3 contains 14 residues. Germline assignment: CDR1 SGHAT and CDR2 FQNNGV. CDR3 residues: CASSLQQGSGELFF. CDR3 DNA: TGTGCCAGCAGCTTACAACAGGGTAGCGGGGAGCTGTTTTTT.

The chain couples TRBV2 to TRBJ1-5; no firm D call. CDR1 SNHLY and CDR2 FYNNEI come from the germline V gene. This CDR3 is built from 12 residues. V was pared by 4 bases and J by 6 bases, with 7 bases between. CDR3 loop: CASSGSRQPQHF. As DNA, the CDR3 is TGTGCCAGCAGTGGGAGTCGTCAGCCCCAGCATTTT.

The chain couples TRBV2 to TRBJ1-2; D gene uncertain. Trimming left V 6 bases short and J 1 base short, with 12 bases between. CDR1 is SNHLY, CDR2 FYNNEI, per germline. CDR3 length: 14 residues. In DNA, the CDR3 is TGTGCCAGCAGGAGCCCCCCTCTTAACTATGGCTACACCTTC. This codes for CASRSPPLNYGYTF. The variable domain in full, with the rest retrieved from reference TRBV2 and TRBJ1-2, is EPEVTQTPSHQVTQMGQEVILRCVPISNHLYFYWYRQILGQKVEFLVSFYNNEISEKSEIFDDQFSVERPDGSNFTLKIRSTKLEDSAMYFCASRSPPLNYGYTFGSGTRLTVV.

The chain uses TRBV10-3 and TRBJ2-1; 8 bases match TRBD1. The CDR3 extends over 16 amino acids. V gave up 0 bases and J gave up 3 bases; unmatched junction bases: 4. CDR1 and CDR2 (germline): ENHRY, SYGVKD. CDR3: CAISESGTGHYNEQFF. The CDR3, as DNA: TGTGCCATCAGTGAGTCAGGGACAGGCCACTACAATGAGCAGTTCTTC.

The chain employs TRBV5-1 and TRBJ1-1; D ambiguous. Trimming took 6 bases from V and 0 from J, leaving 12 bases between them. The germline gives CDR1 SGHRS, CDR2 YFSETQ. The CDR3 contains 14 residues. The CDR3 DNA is TGCGCCAGCAACGACGGGGTCATGAACACTGAAGCTTTCTTT. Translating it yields CASNDGVMNTEAFF.

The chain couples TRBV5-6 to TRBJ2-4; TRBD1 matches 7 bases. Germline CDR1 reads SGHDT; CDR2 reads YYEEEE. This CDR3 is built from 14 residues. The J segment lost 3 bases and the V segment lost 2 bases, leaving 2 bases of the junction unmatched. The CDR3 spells CASSLGGRKNIQYF. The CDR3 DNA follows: TGTGCCAGCAGCTTAGGGGGCCGCAAAAACATTCAGTACTTC.

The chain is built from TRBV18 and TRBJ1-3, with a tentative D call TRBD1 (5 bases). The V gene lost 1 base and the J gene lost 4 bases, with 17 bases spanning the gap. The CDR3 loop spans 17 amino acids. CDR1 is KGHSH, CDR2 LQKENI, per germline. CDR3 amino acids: CASSPLPPGLAGNTIYF. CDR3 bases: TGTGCCAGCTCACCACTTCCGCCAGGGCTCGCGGGAAACACCATATATTTT. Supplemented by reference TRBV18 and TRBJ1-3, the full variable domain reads NAGVMQNPRHLVRRRGQEARLRCSPMKGHSHVYWYRQLPEEGLKFMVYLQKENIIDESGMPKERFSAEFPKEGPSILRIQQVVRGDSAAYFCASSPLPPGLAGNTIYFGEGSWLTVV.

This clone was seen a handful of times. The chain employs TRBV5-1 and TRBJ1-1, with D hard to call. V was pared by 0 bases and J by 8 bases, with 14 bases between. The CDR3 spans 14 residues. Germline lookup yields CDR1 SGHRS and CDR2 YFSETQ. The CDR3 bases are TGCGCCAGCAGCTTGGACCCGGTGTCGGGGGAAGCTTTCTTT. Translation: CASSLDPVSGEAFF.

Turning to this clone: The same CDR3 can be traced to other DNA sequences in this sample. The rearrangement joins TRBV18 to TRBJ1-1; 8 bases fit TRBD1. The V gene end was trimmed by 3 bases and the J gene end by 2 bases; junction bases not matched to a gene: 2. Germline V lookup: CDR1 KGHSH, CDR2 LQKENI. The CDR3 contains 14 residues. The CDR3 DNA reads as TGTGCCAGCTCACCGGGACAGGTAAACACTGAAGCTTTCTTT. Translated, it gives CASSPGQVNTEAFF. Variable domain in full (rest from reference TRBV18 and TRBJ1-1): NAGVMQNPRHLVRRRGQEARLRCSPMKGHSHVYWYRQLPEEGLKFMVYLQKENIIDESGMPKERFSAEFPKEGPSILRIQQVVRGDSAAYFCASSPGQVNTEAFFGQGTRLTVV.

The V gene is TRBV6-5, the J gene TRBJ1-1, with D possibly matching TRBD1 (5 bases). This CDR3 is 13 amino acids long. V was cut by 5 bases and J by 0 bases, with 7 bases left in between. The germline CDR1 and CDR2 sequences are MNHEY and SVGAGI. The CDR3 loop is CASSQDMNTEAFF. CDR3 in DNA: TGTGCCAGCAGTCAGGACATGAACACTGAAGCTTTCTTT.

CDR3 in DNA: TGCGCCAGCAGTTGGGGCGGCCCGGGCACTGAAGCTTTCTTT. It codes for CASSWGGPGTEAFF. This chain links TRBV5-1 with TRBJ1-1; TRBD1 might be the D (5 bases). V was shortened by 5 bases and J by 4 bases, with 15 bases between the two germline ends. The CDR3 is 14 residues long. CDR1 is SGHRS and CDR2 is YFSETQ in the germline V gene.

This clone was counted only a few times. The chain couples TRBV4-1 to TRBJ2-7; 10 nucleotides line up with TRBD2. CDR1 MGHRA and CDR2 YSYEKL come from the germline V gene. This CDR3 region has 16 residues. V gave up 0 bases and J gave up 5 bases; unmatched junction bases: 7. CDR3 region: CASSQDRASGSHEQYF. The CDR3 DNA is TGCGCCAGCAGCCAAGATCGGGCTAGCGGGAGTCACGAGCAGTACTTC.

Here the CDR3 DNA reads TGCGCCAGCAGCCGGACAGGACTGAACACTGAAGCTTTCTTT. This encodes CASSRTGLNTEAFF. The genes are TRBV5-1 and TRBJ1-1; 7 bases align to TRBD1. The CDR3 consists of 14 residues. The V gene end was trimmed by 4 bases and the J gene end by 0 bases; junction bases not matched to a gene: 3. Germline V CDR1 and CDR2: SGHRS, YFSETQ.

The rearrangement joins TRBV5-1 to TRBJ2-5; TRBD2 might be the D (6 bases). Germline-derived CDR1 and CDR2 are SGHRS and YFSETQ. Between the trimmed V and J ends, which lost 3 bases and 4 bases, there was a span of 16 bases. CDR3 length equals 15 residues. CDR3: CASSSDRDGGETQYF. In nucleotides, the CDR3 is TGCGCCAGCAGCTCTGACCGGGACGGGGGAGAGACCCAGTACTTC.

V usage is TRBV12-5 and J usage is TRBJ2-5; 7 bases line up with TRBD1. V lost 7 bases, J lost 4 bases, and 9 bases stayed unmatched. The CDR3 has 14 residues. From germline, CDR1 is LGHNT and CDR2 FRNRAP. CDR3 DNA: TGTGCTAGTGCACTCGGGACAGTAGGAGAGACCCAGTACTTC. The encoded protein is CASALGTVGETQYF. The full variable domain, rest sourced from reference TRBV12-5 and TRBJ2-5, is DARVTQTPRHKVTEMGQEVTMRCQPILGHNTVFWYRQTMMQGLELLAYFRNRAPLDDSGMPKDRFSAEMPDATLATLKIQPSEPRDSAVYFCASALGTVGETQYFGPGTRLLVL.